This TCR beta chain appears in the sequencing data of a study of post-analysis software for immune sequencing data. Whole-study results and caveats: In multiple sclerosis, normalized Chao1 diversity was significantly below that of controls. Batch-matched samples strongly co-clustered by F measure. The study found TRBV5-6, TRBV5-1 and TRBV20-1 among five or six TRBV segments more frequent in patients than controls.

Carried by the TCR beta cDNA libraries were unique molecular identifiers. MiXCR was run by TCRdb on the PCR reads, yielding one entry per CDR3 protein. The table shows roughly 650,000 distinct CDR3 sequences, with roughly three fifths occurring only once. Trimming stripped 5 bases from V and 4 bases from J, with 9 bases between. The CDR3 length is 14 residues. CDR1 and CDR2 (germline): ENHRY, SYGVKD. Regarding this clonotype: Its cognate antigen is unknown.

The chain carries TRBV10-3 and TRBJ2-6; D ambiguous. This clonotype was obtained from a girl aged 2-10 years with multiple sclerosis. Sequenced input: blood. The CDR3 loop is CAISPGAGANVLTF. The CDR3 DNA sequence: TGTGCCATCAGTCCAGGTGCCGGGGCCAACGTCCTGACTTTC.